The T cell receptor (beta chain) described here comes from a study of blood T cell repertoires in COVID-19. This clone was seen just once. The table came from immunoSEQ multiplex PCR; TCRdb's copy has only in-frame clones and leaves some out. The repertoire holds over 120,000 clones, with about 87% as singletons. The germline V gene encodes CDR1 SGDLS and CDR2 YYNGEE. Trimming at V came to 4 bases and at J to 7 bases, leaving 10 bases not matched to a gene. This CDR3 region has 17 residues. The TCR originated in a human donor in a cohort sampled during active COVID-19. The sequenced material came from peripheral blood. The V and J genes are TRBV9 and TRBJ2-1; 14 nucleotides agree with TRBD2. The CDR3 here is CASSLGTSGSSRNEQFF. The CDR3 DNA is TGTGCCAGCAGCTTGGGGACTAGCGGGAGCTCGAGGAATGAGCAGTTCTTC.